The sequence of this TCR beta chain was determined in a study of OX40 agonist ivuxolimab in advanced cancers. The V end lost 5 bases, the J end lost 0 bases, and 16 bases lay between the germline ends. The CDR3 is 17 amino acids. CDR1 LNHDA and CDR2 SQIVND come from the germline V gene (reference sequence). Data came from immunoSEQ multiplex PCR; TCRdb stores just in-frame clones and leaves some out. This sample has about 79,000 clones; 70% to 85% occur once, and the top ten carry more than 3.5%. The specimen comprised CD4+ or CD8+ T cells sorted from blood, sampled in a trial of the OX40 agonist ivuxolimab. This sequence joins TRBV19 and TRBJ2-2; D gene ambiguous. The receptor comes from an adult with an advanced solid tumor such as melanoma, head and neck, liver or kidney cancer. CDR3 residues: CASSPTLSAANTGELFF. As DNA, the CDR3 is TGTGCCAGTAGTCCTACCCTCAGCGCGGCGAACACCGGGGAGCTGTTTTTT.